The 14 T cell receptor beta chains listed next were all sequenced from one sample in a study of somatic mutations in cytotoxic T cells in rheumatoid arthritis. Data came from immunoSEQ multiplex PCR; TCRdb stores just in-frame clones and leaves some out. The repertoire holds about 26,000 clones, with 82% as singletons. The sample comprised CD8+ T cells sorted from blood. The receptors were gathered from a man in his fifties or sixties in good health.

This rearrangement joins TRBV6-6 to TRBJ2-5, with a possible D match to TRBD1 (6 bases). The CDR3 totals 11 residues. Germline V lookup: CDR1 MNHNY, CDR2 SVGAGI (reference sequence). Trimming pared 7 bases from V and 8 bases from J, leaving 11 bases between. CDR3 residues: CASMDSYTQYF. CDR3 DNA sequence: TGTGCCAGCATGGACAGCTACACCCAGTACTTC.

The chain recombines TRBV7-2 with TRBJ2-1; unclear D gene. The CDR3 is 16 amino acids. V lost 4 bases and J 4 bases, leaving 17 bases between the germline ends. Germline lookup yields CDR1 SGHTA and CDR2 FQGNSA. CDR3 protein: CASSYPFSGRYNEQFF. The CDR3 DNA reads as TGTGCCAGCAGCTACCCCTTCTCGGGCAGGTACAATGAGCAGTTCTTC.

The chain couples TRBV5-4 to TRBJ2-3; D remains ambiguous. Looked up from germline, CDR1 is SGHNT and CDR2 is YYREEE (reference sequence). This CDR3 is built from 15 residues. V lost 0 bases to trimming and J lost 0 bases, with 8 bases between them. The CDR3 loop is CASSLALRSTDTQYF. The CDR3 bases are TGTGCCAGCAGCTTGGCCCTCAGGAGCACAGATACGCAGTATTTT.

The V gene is TRBV9, the J gene TRBJ1-2; D gene uncertain. The V end was cut by 0 bases, the J end by 1 base, with 13 bases between. The germline gives CDR1 SGDLS, CDR2 YYNGEE. The CDR3 contains 16 residues. CDR3 coding DNA: TGTGCCAGCAGCGTAGCTGGGAAGGGTGATAACTATGGCTACACCTTC. It translates to CASSVAGKGDNYGYTF. Combining the CDR3 with reference TRBV9 and TRBJ1-2 gives the whole variable domain DSGVTQTPKHLITATGQRVTLRCSPRSGDLSVYWYQQSLDQGLQFLIQYYNGEERAKGNILERFSAQQFPDLHSELNLSSLELGDSALYFCASSVAGKGDNYGYTFGSGTRLTVV.

For this clone: This sample includes further DNA sequences coding for the same CDR3. The rearrangement links TRBV7-9 to TRBJ2-1, with D perhaps TRBD2 (6 bases). Germline CDR1 and CDR2: SEHNR and FQNEAQ (reference sequence). V was trimmed by 3 bases and J by 9 bases, leaving 9 bases between them. The CDR3 spans 12 residues. CDR3 coding DNA: TGTGCCAGCAGCTTGGGAGGCGGTGAGCAGTTCTTC. Translated: CASSLGGGEQFF.

This clone was recorded a few times. The chain is built from TRBV27 and TRBJ2-1; 11 positions match TRBD2. The CDR3 covers 14 residues. V was clipped by 8 bases and J by 4 bases; unmatched bases: 4. In germline, CDR1 is MNHEY, CDR2 SMNVEV (reference sequence). CDR3 loop: CASRTSGSYNEQFF. Written as DNA, the CDR3 is TGTGCCAGCCGGACTAGCGGGTCTTACAATGAGCAGTTCTTC.

The V gene is TRBV19, the J gene TRBJ2-7; TRBD1 agrees at 9 bases. CDR1 LNHDA and CDR2 SQIVND come from the germline V gene (reference sequence). The CDR3 length is 16 residues. Trimming removed 4 bases from V and 2 bases from J; junction bases left unmatched: 9. The CDR3 loop is CASSTHRTGVTYEQYF. CDR3 DNA sequence: TGTGCCAGTAGTACGCACCGGACAGGGGTGACCTACGAGCAGTACTTC. Full variable domain (missing parts from reference TRBV19 and TRBJ2-7): DGGITQSPKYLFRKEGQNVTLSCEQNLNHDAMYWYRQDPGQGLRLIYYSQIVNDFQKGDIAEGYSVSREKKESFPLTVTSAQKNPTAFYLCASSTHRTGVTYEQYFGPGTRLTVT.

CDR3 DNA sequence: TGTGCCAGCAGCTCAGTTGAAGGGAGAGGACATGGCTACACCTTC. Protein: CASSSVEGRGHGYTF. V gene TRBV7-9 combines with J gene TRBJ1-2; D unresolved. Trimming pared 4 bases from V and 6 bases from J, leaving 18 bases between. CDR3 length equals 15 residues. Germline values: CDR1 SEHNR, CDR2 FQNEAQ (reference sequence).

This clone was observed a handful of times. This chain links TRBV10-3 with TRBJ2-7, with 10 positions matching TRBD1. The CDR3 length is 15 residues. With V trimmed by 1 base and J by 5 bases, 5 bases remained unmatched. Germline V gene data show CDR1 as ENHRY and CDR2 as SYGVKD. Here the CDR3 reads CAISEYDRGPHEQYF. CDR3 sequence (DNA): TGTGCCATCAGTGAGTATGACAGGGGGCCTCACGAGCAGTACTTC.

The CDR3 region is CASSRTGPTYEQYF. In nucleotides, the CDR3 is TGCGCCAGCAGCCGGACAGGGCCAACCTACGAGCAGTACTTC. V usage is TRBV5-1 and J usage is TRBJ2-7; TRBD1 agrees at 8 bases. There are 14 residues in the CDR3. V lost 4 bases, J lost 2 bases, and 5 bases stayed unmatched. Germline V gene sequence: CDR1 SGHRS, CDR2 YFSETQ. Full variable domain (missing parts from reference TRBV5-1 and TRBJ2-7): KAGVTQTPRYLIKTRGQQVTLSCSPISGHRSVSWYQQTPGQGLQFLFEYFSETQRNKGNFPGRFSGRQFSNSRSEMNVSTLELGDSALYLCASSRTGPTYEQYFGPGTRLTVT.

This clone came up once. The V gene is TRBV11-2, the J gene TRBJ2-5, with 11 positions matching TRBD2. The V gene's germline CDR1 is SGHAT and CDR2 FQNNGV. V lost 0 bases, J lost 5 bases, and 5 bases stayed unmatched. The CDR3 extends over 16 amino acids. CDR3 coding DNA: TGTGCCAGCAGCTTAGAGTTCCGGACTAGCGGGGAGACCCAGTACTTC. It is translated as CASSLEFRTSGETQYF.

The rearrangement links TRBV5-1 to TRBJ2-7; TRBD1 matches at 7 bases. Germline trimming cut 4 bases from V and 7 bases from J; bases unmatched to any gene: 8. Germline CDR1 reads SGHRS; CDR2 reads YFSETQ. This CDR3 spans 13 amino acids. CDR3 nucleotide sequence: TGCGCCAGCAGCCCGGCGACAGGGCGAGAGCAGTACTTC. Its translation: CASSPATGREQYF.

This clone was detected only a few times. As DNA, the CDR3 is TGTGCCAGCAGTGACCGGACAGGGGATGTAGATGGCTACACCTTC. Its translation is CASSDRTGDVDGYTF. This chain links TRBV6-4 with TRBJ1-2, with 9 nucleotides matching TRBD1. Germline V gene sequence: CDR1 MRHNA, CDR2 SNTAGT. The CDR3 runs 15 residues. J was trimmed by 6 bases and V by 2 bases; bases with no gene match: 7.

This rearrangement joins TRBV4-1 to TRBJ2-5, with a possible D match to TRBD1 (5 bases). Per the germline V gene, CDR1 is MGHRA and CDR2 is YSYEKL. V was trimmed by 3 bases and J by 0 bases, leaving 11 bases between them. This CDR3 has 15 residues. CDR3 nucleotides: TGCGCCAGCAGCCAGGCTGACAGCTACCAAGAGACCCAGTACTTC. Protein sequence: CASSQADSYQETQYF.